The next 18 T cell receptor beta chains were all read from a single sample in a study of T cells in Graves' hyperthyroidism and ophthalmopathy (dated by TCRdb to the late 2010s). Receptor amplification or capture employed multiplex PCR. TCRdb shows the sequencer as Illumina HiSeq 2000. TCR beta CDR3 regions were amplified from RNA transcripts. For the first round of RT-PCR on the TCR CDR3, the HTBI primer set was used together with the Qiagen OneStep RT-PCR kit. The public reads were reprocessed in TCRdb via fastp at Q25 and MiXCR, keeping in-frame beta chains. Every CDR3 protein is listed once, alongside the most common genes and DNA of its rows. A total of 200,000 to 250,000 distinct CDR3 sequences appear in this sample, around 17% of them only once. The ten biggest clones cover 25% to 30% of the sample. Sequenced material: blood. These receptors all come from a woman aged 18-29 years with Graves' ophthalmopathy.

This clonotype was seen only a few times. A much larger clone lies one base from this, so it may be a read error. V usage is TRBV27 and J usage is TRBJ2-1; 11 bases align to TRBD2. The V gene's germline CDR1 is MNHEY and CDR2 SMNVEV (reference sequence). The CDR3 length is 16 residues. CDR3 coding DNA: TGTGCCAGCAGAATTACTAGCGGGAGCTCCCACAATGAGCAGTTCTTC. Amino acid sequence: CASRITSGSSHNEQFF.

This clonotype has a count of ten or more. The CDR3 DNA is TGTGCCAGCAGCGGCCGGGACAGTGAAAAAGAGACCCAGTACTTC. It is translated as CASSGRDSEKETQYF. The gene calls are TRBV11-1 and TRBJ2-5; 7 bases map to TRBD1. J was trimmed by 3 bases and V by 5 bases; bases with no gene match: 9. Per the germline V gene, CDR1 is SGHAT and CDR2 is FQDESV (reference sequence). This CDR3 comprises 15 residues.

In its sample, this clonotype was seen many times. The gene calls are TRBV20-1 and TRBJ1-5; D not resolved. Germline V gene sequence: CDR1 DFQATT, CDR2 SNEGSKA (reference sequence). V was clipped by 3 bases and J by 3 bases, with 9 bases between them. The CDR3 runs to 13 residues. This chain's CDR3 is CSASRGDNQPQHF. Written as DNA, the CDR3 is TGCAGTGCTAGCCGTGGGGACAATCAGCCCCAGCATTTT.

This clonotype was counted ten times or more. The rearrangement links TRBV6-1 to TRBJ2-7, with unresolved D. Germline values: CDR1 MNHNS, CDR2 SASEGT. This CDR3 has 13 residues. The V end lost 10 bases, the J end lost 4 bases, and 17 bases lay between the germline ends. In DNA form, the CDR3 reads TGTGCCACCCAACCGGGCCCCAGATACGAGCAGTACTTC. Residues: CATQPGPRYEQYF.

The V call is TRBV15, the J call TRBJ2-3, with TRBD1 identical over 7 bases. With 5 bases clipped from V and 2 bases from J, the junction kept 7 bases outside the gene matches. Germline V gives CDR1 LNHNV, CDR2 YYDKDF (reference sequence). This CDR3 spans 15 amino acids. The CDR3: CATSQDRHPTDTQYF. CDR3 coding DNA: TGTGCCACCAGCCAGGACAGGCACCCCACAGATACGCAGTATTTT.

In this sample, this clonotype turned up many times. The chain carries TRBV5-5 and TRBJ2-1; D is unresolved. Germline lookup yields CDR1 SGHKS and CDR2 YYEKEE (reference sequence). With 0 bases removed from V and 0 bases from J, the gap between germline ends came to 10 bases. The CDR3 runs to 16 residues. The CDR3 here is CASSLVVKSSYNEQFF. The CDR3 DNA follows: TGTGCCAGCAGCTTGGTGGTGAAAAGCTCCTACAATGAGCAGTTCTTC. The full variable domain, completed using reference TRBV5-5 and TRBJ2-1, is DAGVTQSPTHLIKTRGQQVTLRCSPISGHKSVSWYQQVLGQGPQFIFQYYEKEERGRGNFPDRFSARQFPNYSSELNVNALLLGDSALYLCASSLVVKSSYNEQFFGPGTRLTVL.

This clonotype appeared many times. The CDR3 DNA reads TGTGCCAGCAGCCAAGATGCAAGCGGGTACGAGCAGTACTTC. This sequence encodes CASSQDASGYEQYF. The chain is built from TRBV4-2 and TRBJ2-7; D may be TRBD2 (6 bases). CDR1 is LGHNA, CDR2 YNFKEQ, per germline. The CDR3 is 14 residues long. Trimming shortened V by 0 bases and J by 4 bases, and 10 bases separated the two germline ends.

This rearrangement joins TRBV5-1 to TRBJ1-2; 7 bases agree with TRBD1. Germline assignment: CDR1 SGHRS and CDR2 YFSETQ. J was trimmed by 1 base and V by 4 bases; bases with no gene match: 10. The CDR3 totals 16 residues. CDR3: CASSPTIDRVNYGYTF. CDR3 bases: TGCGCCAGCAGCCCCACGATTGACAGGGTTAACTATGGCTACACCTTC. Full variable domain (missing parts from reference TRBV5-1 and TRBJ1-2): KAGVTQTPRYLIKTRGQQVTLSCSPISGHRSVSWYQQTPGQGLQFLFEYFSETQRNKGNFPGRFSGRQFSNSRSEMNVSTLELGDSALYLCASSPTIDRVNYGYTFGSGTRLTVV.

This clonotype has more than one count but fewer than ten. The chain uses TRBV9 and TRBJ2-5; 13 bases line up with TRBD2. V shed 3 bases and J 5 bases; nucleotides not matched to a gene: 4. The CDR3 consists of 15 residues. From germline, CDR1 is SGDLS and CDR2 YYNGEE. DNA for the CDR3: TGTGCCAGCAGCGAGGGACTAGCGGGATATGAGACCCAGTACTTC. Translated, it gives CASSEGLAGYETQYF.

The chain recombines TRBV9 with TRBJ2-2, with D unclear. V lost 0 bases and J 1 base, leaving 4 bases between the germline ends. Germline values: CDR1 SGDLS, CDR2 YYNGEE. This CDR3 has 14 amino acids. The CDR3 loop reads CASSVALNTGELFF. The CDR3 region has the DNA TGTGCCAGCAGCGTAGCCTTGAACACCGGGGAGCTGTTTTTT.

The chain joins TRBV2 to TRBJ2-7; 8 bases line up with TRBD1. The CDR3 runs to 15 residues. Trimming cost V 6 bases and J 6 bases; bases outside gene matches: 13. From germline, CDR1 is SNHLY and CDR2 FYNNEI. The CDR3 protein is CASRPGQAGQLEQYV. The CDR3 coding sequence is TGTGCCAGCAGGCCGGGACAGGCAGGACAACTCGAGCAGTACGTC.

The CDR3 region is CATSRDTTSYEQYF. Here the CDR3 DNA reads TGTGCCACCAGCAGGGACACCACTTCCTACGAGCAGTACTTC. The rearrangement joins TRBV15 to TRBJ2-7; the D gene is possibly TRBD1 (5 bases). This CDR3 has 14 residues. V was trimmed by 3 bases and J by 1 base, leaving 10 bases between them. The germline CDR1 and CDR2 sequences are LNHNV and YYDKDF (reference sequence).

V and J are TRBV7-6 and TRBJ1-6, with no clear D. The V and J ends lost 1 base and 0 bases respectively, with 10 bases between them. Looked up from germline, CDR1 is SGHVS and CDR2 is FNYEAQ. This CDR3 spans 17 amino acids. CDR3 coding DNA: TGTGCCAGCAGCTTAGGTACGAGGAGCTCCTATAATTCACCCCTCCACTTT. Protein product: CASSLGTRSSYNSPLHF.

This rearrangement joins TRBV19 to TRBJ1-1, with D perhaps TRBD1 (5 bases). Trimming left V 2 bases short and J 4 bases short, with 8 bases between. Germline CDR1 and CDR2: LNHDA and SQIVND (reference sequence). The CDR3 contains 13 residues. Here the CDR3 reads CASSITGGTEAFF. CDR3 in DNA: TGTGCCAGTAGTATAACCGGGGGCACTGAAGCTTTCTTT.

This clonotype was counted ten times or more. The chain couples TRBV7-9 to TRBJ1-4; D may be TRBD1 (5 bases). CDR1 is SEHNR, CDR2 FQNEAQ, per germline (reference sequence). V lost 3 bases and J 8 bases, leaving 13 bases between the germline ends. The CDR3 is made up of 14 amino acids. CDR3: CASSFGGGEEKLFF. As DNA, the CDR3 is TGTGCCAGCAGCTTCGGGGGGGGAGAAGAAAAACTGTTTTTT. The full variable domain, rest sourced from reference TRBV7-9 and TRBJ1-4, is DTGVSQNPRHKITKRGQNVTFRCDPISEHNRLYWYRQTLGQGPEFLTYFQNEAQLEKSRLLSDRFSAERPKGSFSTLEIQRTEQGDSAMYLCASSFGGGEEKLFFGSGTQLSVL.

This clonotype was seen repeatedly, ten times or more. The genes are TRBV24-1 and TRBJ2-1; TRBD1 might be the D (5 bases). The CDR3 consists of 11 residues. Between the trimmed V and J ends, which lost 4 bases and 13 bases, there was a span of 10 bases. CDR1 and CDR2 (germline): KGHDR, SFDVKD. The CDR3 DNA sequence: TGTGCCACCAGTGAAGGACAAACCCAGTTCTTC. Translated: CATSEGQTQFF.

This clonotype was detected many times. This chain connects TRBV7-2 to TRBJ2-1; 9 bases match TRBD2. The CDR3 totals 15 residues. The trim removed 3 bases at V and 0 bases at J, leaving 0 bases unmatched. Germline CDR1 and CDR2: SGHTA and FQGNSA. Written as DNA, the CDR3 is TGTGCCAGCAGCTTTAGCGGGGGCTCCTACAATGAGCAGTTCTTC. It specifies CASSFSGGSYNEQFF.

Many counts were recorded for this clonotype. The rearrangement uses TRBV7-6 and TRBJ2-1; perhaps TRBD1 as D (5 bases). CDR3 length: 16 residues. The germline V gene has CDR1 SGHVS and CDR2 FNYEAQ. Trimming removed 6 bases from V and 0 bases from J, with 15 bases in between. CDR3 protein: CASRLRGGSSYNEQFF. The CDR3 DNA is TGTGCCAGCAGACTAAGGGGCGGCAGCTCCTACAATGAGCAGTTCTTC. Together with reference TRBV7-6 and TRBJ2-1, the CDR3 gives the full variable domain: GAGVSQSPRYKVTKRGQDVALRCDPISGHVSLYWYRQALGQGPEFLTYFNYEAQQDKSGLPNDRFSAERPEGSISTLTIQRTEQRDSAMYRCASRLRGGSSYNEQFFGPGTRLTVL.